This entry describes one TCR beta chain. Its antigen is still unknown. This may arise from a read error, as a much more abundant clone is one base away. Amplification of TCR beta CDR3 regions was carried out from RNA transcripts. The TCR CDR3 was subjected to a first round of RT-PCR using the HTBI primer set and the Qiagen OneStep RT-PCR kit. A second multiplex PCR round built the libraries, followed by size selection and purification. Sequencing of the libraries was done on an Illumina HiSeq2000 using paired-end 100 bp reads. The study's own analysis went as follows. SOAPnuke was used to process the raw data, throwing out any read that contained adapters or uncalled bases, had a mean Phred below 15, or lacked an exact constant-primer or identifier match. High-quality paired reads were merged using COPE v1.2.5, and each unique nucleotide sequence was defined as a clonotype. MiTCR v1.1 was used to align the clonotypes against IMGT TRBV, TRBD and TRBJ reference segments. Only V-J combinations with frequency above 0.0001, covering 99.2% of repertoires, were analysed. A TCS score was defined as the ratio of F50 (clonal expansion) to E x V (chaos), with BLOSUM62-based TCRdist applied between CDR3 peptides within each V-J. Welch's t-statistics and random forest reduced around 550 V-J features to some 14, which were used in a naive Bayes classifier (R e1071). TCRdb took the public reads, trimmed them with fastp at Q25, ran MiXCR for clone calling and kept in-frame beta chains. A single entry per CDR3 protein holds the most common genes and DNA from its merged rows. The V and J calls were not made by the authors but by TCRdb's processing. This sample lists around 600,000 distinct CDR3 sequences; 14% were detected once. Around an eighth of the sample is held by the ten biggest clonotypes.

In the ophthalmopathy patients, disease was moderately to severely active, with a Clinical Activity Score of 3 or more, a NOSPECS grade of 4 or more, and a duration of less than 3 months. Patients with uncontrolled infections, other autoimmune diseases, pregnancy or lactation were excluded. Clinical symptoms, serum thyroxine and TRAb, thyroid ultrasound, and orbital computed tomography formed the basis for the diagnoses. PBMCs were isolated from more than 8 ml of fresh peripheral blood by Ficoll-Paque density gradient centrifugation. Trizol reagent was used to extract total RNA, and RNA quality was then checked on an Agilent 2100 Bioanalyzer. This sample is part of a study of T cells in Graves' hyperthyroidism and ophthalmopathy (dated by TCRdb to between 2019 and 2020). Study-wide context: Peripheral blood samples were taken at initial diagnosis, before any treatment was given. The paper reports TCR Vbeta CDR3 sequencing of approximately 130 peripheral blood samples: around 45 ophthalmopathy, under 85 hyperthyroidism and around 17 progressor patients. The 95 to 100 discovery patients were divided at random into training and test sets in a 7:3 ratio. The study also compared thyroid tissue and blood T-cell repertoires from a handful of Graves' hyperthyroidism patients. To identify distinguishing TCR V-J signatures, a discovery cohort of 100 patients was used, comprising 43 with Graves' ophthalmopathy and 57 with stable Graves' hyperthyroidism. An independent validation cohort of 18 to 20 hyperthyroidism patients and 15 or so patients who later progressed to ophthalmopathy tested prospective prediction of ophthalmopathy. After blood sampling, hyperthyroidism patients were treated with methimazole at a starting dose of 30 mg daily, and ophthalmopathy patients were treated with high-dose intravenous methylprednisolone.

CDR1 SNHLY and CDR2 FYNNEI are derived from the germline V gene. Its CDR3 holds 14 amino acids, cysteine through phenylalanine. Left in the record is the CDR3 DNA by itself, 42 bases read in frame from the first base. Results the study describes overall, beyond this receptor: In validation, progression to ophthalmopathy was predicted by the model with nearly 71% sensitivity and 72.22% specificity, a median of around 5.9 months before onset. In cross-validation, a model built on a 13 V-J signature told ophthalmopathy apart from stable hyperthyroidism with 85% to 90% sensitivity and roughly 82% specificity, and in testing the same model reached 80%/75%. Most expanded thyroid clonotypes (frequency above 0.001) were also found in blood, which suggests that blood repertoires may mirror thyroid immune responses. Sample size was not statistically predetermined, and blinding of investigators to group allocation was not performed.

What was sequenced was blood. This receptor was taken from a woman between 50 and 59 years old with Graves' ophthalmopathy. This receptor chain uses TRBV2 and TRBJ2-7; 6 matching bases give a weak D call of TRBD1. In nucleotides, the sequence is TGTTCCAGCAGTGAAGGGTGGGGGCCTTACGAGCAGTACTTC. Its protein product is CSSSEGWGPYEQYF.